These T cell receptor beta chains were read from a single sample in a study of cytomegalovirus exposure and HLA in healthy donors. The protocol was immunoSEQ multiplex PCR, while the TCRdb copy is restricted to in-frame clones and leaves out a portion. Of some 150,000 clones in the sample, about 85% were seen once. Sequences were obtained from PBMCs. These receptors originate from a woman aged 45-60 years in good health and CMV-seropositive. The CDR3 runs from the conserved cysteine through the conserved F or W. D genes are given only for firm matches. The size of a clone is reported for some rows only, either as once, few or many, or as a class for expanded clones.

J | V | D | size | CDR3 | DNA
TRBJ2-1 | TRBV5-1 | TRBD1 | - | CASSQDRGNEQFF | TGCGCCAGCAGCCAGGACAGGGGGAATGAGCAGTTCTTC
TRBJ2-1 | TRBV9 | TRBD1 | - | CASSVAGQGAGNEQFF | TGTGCCAGCAGCGTAGCAGGGCAGGGGGCAGGGAATGAGCAGTTCTTC
TRBJ1-1 | TRBV2 | - | - | CARIRTESNTEAFF | TGTGCCAGAATAAGGACAGAATCGAACACTGAAGCTTTCTTT
TRBJ2-2 | TRBV4-1 | - | - | CASSQEGATQGTGELFF | TGCGCCAGCAGCCAAGAGGGGGCCACCCAGGGAACCGGGGAGCTGTTTTTT
TRBJ2-3 | TRBV5-1 | TRBD2 | few | CASSKPGTSHADTQYF | TGCGCCAGCAGCAAACCCGGGACTAGCCATGCAGATACGCAGTATTTT
TRBJ1-5 | TRBV28 | TRBD1 | once | CASSLVYRGPNQPQHF | TGTGCCAGCAGTTTGGTTTACAGGGGACCGAATCAGCCCCAGCATTTT
TRBJ2-7 | TRBV6-5 | TRBD1 | - | CAATRGTGGYEQYF | TGTGCCGCGACCCGCGGGACAGGGGGCTACGAGCAGTACTTC
TRBJ2-1 | TRBV12-2 | - | few | CASRLVNRGLDNEQFF | TGTGCAAGTCGCTTAGTCAACAGGGGGCTCGACAATGAGCAGTTCTTC
TRBJ1-3 | TRBV30 | - | - | CAWTGNTIYF | TGTGCCTGGACAGGAAACACCATATATTTT
TRBJ2-7 | TRBV9 | TRBD1 | - | CASSVGDRGTYEQYF | TGTGCCAGCAGCGTGGGCGACAGGGGGACATACGAGCAGTACTTC
TRBJ1-2 | TRBV6-5 | - | once | CASSYKGDYGYTF | TGTGCCAGCAGTTATAAAGGGGACTATGGCTACACCTTC
TRBJ2-3 | TRBV21-1 | - | - | CASSKRKLAGIIPDTQYF | TGTGCCAGCAGCAAACGGAAACTAGCGGGAATTATCCCAGATACGCAGTATTTT
TRBJ2-1 | TRBV7-2 | TRBD2 | - | CASSLALAGVSYNEQFF | TGTGCCAGCAGCTTAGCGCTGGCGGGAGTATCCTACAATGAGCAGTTCTTC
TRBJ2-1 | TRBV25-1 | - | - | CASRLDEQFF | TGTGCCAGCAGACTTGATGAGCAGTTCTTC
TRBJ1-2 | TRBV30 | - | - | CAWSRENRGYTF | TGTGCCTGGAGCCGGGAAAATCGGGGCTACACCTTC
TRBJ1-4 | TRBV18 | - | - | CASSPFLNEKLFF | TGTGCCAGCTCACCTTTTCTAAATGAAAAACTGTTTTTT
TRBJ1-1 | TRBV10-2 | - | - | CASSESLLNTEAFF | TGCGCCAGCAGTGAGTCCCTTTTGAACACTGAAGCTTTCTTT
TRBJ1-6 | TRBV4-3 | - | - | CASSQDVPSPLHF | TGCGCCAGCAGCCAAGACGTCCCTTCACCCCTCCACTTT
TRBJ1-1 | TRBV7-9 | - | - | CASSSPPGHNYFGDTEAFF | TGTGCCAGCAGCTCCCCCCCGGGACATAACTACTTCGGGGACACTGAAGCTTTCTTT
TRBJ2-3 | TRBV7-8 | TRBD1 | - | CASSLGSTGGKVGGTDTQYF | TGTGCCAGCAGCTTAGGTTCGACAGGGGGCAAGGTGGGAGGCACAGATACGCAGTATTTT
TRBJ2-1 | TRBV30 | - | - | CASGPGQGVGQFF | TGTGCCTCCGGCCCGGGCCAAGGGGTAGGGCAGTTCTTC
TRBJ2-3 | TRBV5-4 | TRBD2 | once | CASSDYILAGGPDTQYF | TGTGCCAGCAGCGATTACATACTAGCGGGGGGCCCGGATACGCAGTATTTT
TRBJ1-3 | TRBV19 | - | once | CASSPRRTNSGNTIYF | TGTGCCAGTAGTCCCCGTCGGACAAACTCTGGAAACACCATATATTTT
TRBJ1-1 | TRBV19 | - | - | CASSYRENTEAFF | TGTGCCAGTAGTTACCGAGAGAACACTGAAGCTTTCTTT
TRBJ1-5 | TRBV6-4 | TRBD1 | - | CASGYSDRGGNQPQHF | TGTGCCAGCGGTTACTCGGACAGGGGGGGCAATCAGCCCCAGCATTTT